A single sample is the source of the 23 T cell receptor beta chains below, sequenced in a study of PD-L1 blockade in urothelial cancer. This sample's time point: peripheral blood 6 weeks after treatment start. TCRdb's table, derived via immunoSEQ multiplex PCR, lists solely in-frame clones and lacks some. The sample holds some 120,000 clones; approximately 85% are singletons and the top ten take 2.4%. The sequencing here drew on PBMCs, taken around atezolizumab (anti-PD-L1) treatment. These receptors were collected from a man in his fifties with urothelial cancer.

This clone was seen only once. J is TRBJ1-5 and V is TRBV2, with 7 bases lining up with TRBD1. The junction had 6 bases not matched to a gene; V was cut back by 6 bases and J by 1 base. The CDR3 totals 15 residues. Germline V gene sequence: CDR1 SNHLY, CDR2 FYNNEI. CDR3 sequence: CASRPPGQSNQPQHF. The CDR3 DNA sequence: TGTGCCAGCAGACCCCCGGGACAGAGCAATCAGCCCCAGCATTTT.

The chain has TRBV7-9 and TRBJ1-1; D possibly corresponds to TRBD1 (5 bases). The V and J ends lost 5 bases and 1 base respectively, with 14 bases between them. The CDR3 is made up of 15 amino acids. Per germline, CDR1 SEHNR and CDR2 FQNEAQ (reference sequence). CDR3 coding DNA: TGTGCCAGCAGCCCTCGGCGGGACTCGAACACTGAAGCTTTCTTT. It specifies CASSPRRDSNTEAFF.

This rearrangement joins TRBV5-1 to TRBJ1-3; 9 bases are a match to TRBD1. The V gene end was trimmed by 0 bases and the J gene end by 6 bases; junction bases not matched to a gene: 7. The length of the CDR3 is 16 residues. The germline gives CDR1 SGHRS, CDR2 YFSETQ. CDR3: CASSLEQGARQNTIYF. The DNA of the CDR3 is TGCGCCAGCAGCTTGGAACAGGGGGCGAGACAAAACACCATATATTTT.

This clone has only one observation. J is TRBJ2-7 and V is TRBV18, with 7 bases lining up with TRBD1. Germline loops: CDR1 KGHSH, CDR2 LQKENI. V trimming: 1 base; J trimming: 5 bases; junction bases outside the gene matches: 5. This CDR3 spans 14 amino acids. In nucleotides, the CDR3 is TGTGCCAGCTCACCACGACAGGGAATCGACGAGCAGTACTTC. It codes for CASSPRQGIDEQYF.

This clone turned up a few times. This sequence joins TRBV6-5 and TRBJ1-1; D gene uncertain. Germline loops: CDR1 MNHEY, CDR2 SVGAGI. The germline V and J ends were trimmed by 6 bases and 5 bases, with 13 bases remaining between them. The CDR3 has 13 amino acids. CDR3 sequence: CASSLDPGTEAFF. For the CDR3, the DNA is TGTGCCAGCAGCCTCGATCCGGGGACTGAAGCTTTCTTT.

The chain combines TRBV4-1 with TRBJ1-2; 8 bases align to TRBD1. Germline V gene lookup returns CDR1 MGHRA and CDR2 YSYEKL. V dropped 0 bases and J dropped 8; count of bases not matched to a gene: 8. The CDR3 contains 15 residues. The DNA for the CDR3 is TGCGCCAGCAGCCAAGAATCGACAGGGGCGAGAGGCTACACCTTC. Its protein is CASSQESTGARGYTF.

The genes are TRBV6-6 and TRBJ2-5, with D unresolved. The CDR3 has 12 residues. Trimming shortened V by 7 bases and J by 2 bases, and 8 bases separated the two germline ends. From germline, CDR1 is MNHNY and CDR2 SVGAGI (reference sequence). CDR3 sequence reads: CASKDLQETQYF. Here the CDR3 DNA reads TGTGCCAGCAAAGACTTGCAAGAGACCCAGTACTTC.

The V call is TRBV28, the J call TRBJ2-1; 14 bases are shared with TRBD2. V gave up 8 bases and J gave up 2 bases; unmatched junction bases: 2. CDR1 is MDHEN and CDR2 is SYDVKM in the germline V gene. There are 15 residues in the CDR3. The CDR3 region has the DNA TGTGCCAGCTGGGGACTAGCGGGGGCCTACAATGAGCAGTTCTTC. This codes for CASWGLAGAYNEQFF.

The CDR3 spells CASSLAPLAGGSRTDTQYF. The CDR3 bases are TGCGCCAGCAGCTTGGCCCCACTAGCGGGAGGATCGAGGACAGATACGCAGTATTTT. This rearrangement joins TRBV5-1 to TRBJ2-3, with 12 nucleotides matching TRBD2. With 0 bases clipped from V and 3 bases from J, the junction kept 11 bases outside the gene matches. This CDR3 is built from 19 residues. CDR1 is SGHRS, CDR2 YFSETQ, per germline.

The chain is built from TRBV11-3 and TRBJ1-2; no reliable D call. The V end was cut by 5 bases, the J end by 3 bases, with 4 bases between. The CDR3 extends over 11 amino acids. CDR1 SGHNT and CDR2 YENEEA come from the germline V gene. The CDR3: CASSRYYGYTF. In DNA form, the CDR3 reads TGTGCCAGCAGCCGGTACTATGGCTACACCTTC.

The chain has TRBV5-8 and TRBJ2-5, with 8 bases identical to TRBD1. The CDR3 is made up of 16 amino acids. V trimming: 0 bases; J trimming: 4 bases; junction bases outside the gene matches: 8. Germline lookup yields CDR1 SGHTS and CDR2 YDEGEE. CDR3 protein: CASSLGRTGLGETQYF. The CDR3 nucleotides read TGTGCCAGCAGCTTGGGTAGGACAGGGTTAGGAGAGACCCAGTACTTC. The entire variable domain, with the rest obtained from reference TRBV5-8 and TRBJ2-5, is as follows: EAGVTQSPTHLIKTRGQQATLRCSPISGHTSVYWYQQALGLGLQFLLWYDEGEERNRGNFPPRFSGRQFPNYSSELNVNALELEDSALYLCASSLGRTGLGETQYFGPGTRLLVL.

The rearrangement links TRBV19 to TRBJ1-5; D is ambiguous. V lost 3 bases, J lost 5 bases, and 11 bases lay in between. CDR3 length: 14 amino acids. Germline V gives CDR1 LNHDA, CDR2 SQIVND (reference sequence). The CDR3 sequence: CASSILQTHQPQHF. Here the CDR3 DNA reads TGTGCCAGTAGTATCCTACAGACCCATCAGCCCCAGCATTTT.

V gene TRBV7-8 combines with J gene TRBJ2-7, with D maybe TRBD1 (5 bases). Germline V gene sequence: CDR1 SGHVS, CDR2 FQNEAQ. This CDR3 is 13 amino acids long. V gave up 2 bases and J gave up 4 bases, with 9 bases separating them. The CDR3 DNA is TGTGCCAGCAGCTTACCACAGGATTACGAGCAGTACTTC. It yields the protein CASSLPQDYEQYF.

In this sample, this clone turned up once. The CDR3 region is CASSLEGRGSYGYTF. The CDR3 nucleotides are TGTGCCAGCAGCTTGGAGGGCAGGGGGAGCTATGGCTACACCTTC. The chain is built from TRBV5-8 and TRBJ1-2; 7 nucleotides align to TRBD1. Trimming took 0 bases from V and 4 from J; bases not matched to a gene: 6. CDR3 length: 15 amino acids. CDR1 SGHTS and CDR2 YDEGEE come from the germline V gene.

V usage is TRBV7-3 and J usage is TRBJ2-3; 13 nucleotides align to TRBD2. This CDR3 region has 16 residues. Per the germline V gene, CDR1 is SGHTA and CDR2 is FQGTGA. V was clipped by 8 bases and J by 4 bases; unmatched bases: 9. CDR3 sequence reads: CASGGLAGSRADTQYF. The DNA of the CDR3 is TGTGCCAGCGGGGGACTAGCGGGATCCCGGGCAGATACGCAGTATTTT. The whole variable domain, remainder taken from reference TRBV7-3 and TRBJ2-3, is GAGVSQTPSNKVTEKGKYVELRCDPISGHTALYWYRQSLGQGPEFLIYFQGTGAADDSGLPNDRFFAVRPEGSVSTLKIQRTERGDSAVYLCASGGLAGSRADTQYFGPGTRLTVL.

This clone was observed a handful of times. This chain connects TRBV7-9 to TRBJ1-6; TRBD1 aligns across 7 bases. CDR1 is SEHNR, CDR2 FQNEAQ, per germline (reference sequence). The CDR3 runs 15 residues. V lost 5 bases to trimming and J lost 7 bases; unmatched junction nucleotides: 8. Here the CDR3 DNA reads TGTGCCAGCAGCCTACGACAGGGTGCAAATTCACCCCTCCACTTT. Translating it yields CASSLRQGANSPLHF.

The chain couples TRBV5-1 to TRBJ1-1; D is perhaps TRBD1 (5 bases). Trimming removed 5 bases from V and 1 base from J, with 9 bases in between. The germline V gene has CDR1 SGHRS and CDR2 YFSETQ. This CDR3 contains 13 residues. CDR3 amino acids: CASSITGNTEAFF. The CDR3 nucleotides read TGCGCCAGCAGTATAACAGGGAACACTGAAGCTTTCTTT.

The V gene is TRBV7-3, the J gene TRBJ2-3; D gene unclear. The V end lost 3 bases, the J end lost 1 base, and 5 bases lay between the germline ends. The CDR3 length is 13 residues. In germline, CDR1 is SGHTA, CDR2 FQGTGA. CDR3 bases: TGTGCCAGCAGCTTCCGGGGCACAGATACGCAGTATTTT. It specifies CASSFRGTDTQYF.

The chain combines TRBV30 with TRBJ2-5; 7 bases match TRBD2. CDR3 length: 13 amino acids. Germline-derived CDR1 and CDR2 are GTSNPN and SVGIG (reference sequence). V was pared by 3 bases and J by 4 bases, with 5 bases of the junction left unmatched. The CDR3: CAWSLGGRETQYF. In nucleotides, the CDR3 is TGTGCCTGGAGCCTGGGGGGGAGAGAGACCCAGTACTTC.

The CDR3 region is CASSPGQLYEQYF. The CDR3 region has the DNA TGTGCCAGCTCACCGGGACAGCTTTACGAGCAGTACTTC. This chain connects TRBV18 to TRBJ2-7; 7 bases align to TRBD1. The germline V gene encodes CDR1 KGHSH and CDR2 LQKENI. The CDR3 spans 13 residues. V dropped 3 bases and J dropped 4; count of bases not matched to a gene: 3.

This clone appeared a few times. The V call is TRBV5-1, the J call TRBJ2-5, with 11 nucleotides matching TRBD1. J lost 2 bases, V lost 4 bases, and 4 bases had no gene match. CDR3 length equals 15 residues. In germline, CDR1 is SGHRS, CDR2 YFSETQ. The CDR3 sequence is CASSPGTGGQETQYF. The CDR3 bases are TGCGCCAGCAGCCCAGGGACAGGGGGTCAAGAGACCCAGTACTTC.

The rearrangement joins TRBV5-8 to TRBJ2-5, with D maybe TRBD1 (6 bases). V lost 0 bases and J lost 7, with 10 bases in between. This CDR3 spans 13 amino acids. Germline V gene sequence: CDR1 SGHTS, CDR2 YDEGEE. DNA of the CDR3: TGTGCCAGCAGCTTGGTTGGGGGCGGGACCCAGTACTTC. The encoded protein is CASSLVGGGTQYF.

The CDR3 DNA is TGTGCCAGCAGCCAAGGGATACTAGCGGGATTCCACGAGCAGTACTTC. This sequence encodes CASSQGILAGFHEQYF. The chain combines TRBV14 with TRBJ2-7, with 10 bases fitting TRBD2. The CDR3 covers 16 residues. The V gene end was trimmed by 1 base and the J gene end by 5 bases; junction bases not matched to a gene: 8. Germline V gene sequence: CDR1 SGHDN, CDR2 FVKESK. Complete variable domain (other parts from reference TRBV14 and TRBJ2-7): EAGVTQFPSHSVIEKGQTVTLRCDPISGHDNLYWYRRVMGKEIKFLLHFVKESKQDESGMPNNRFLAERTGGTYSTLKVQPAELEDSGVYFCASSQGILAGFHEQYFGPGTRLTVT.